This T cell receptor beta chain was recovered during a study of CD8+ T cells in alopecia areata. Once RNA had been extracted, it was reverse transcribed into cDNA to act as the sequencing template. TCRdb's copy holds only in-frame clones and misses some; the assay was immunoSEQ multiplex PCR. The table records 100,000 to 150,000 clones, 45% to 50% of them present only once. Germline V gives CDR1 SGDLS, CDR2 YYNGEE. The V gene lost 4 bases and the J gene lost 3 bases, with 11 bases spanning the gap. The CDR3 runs 13 residues. Sequenced material: CD8+ T cells sorted from blood, taken at week 0. This chain joins TRBV9 and TRBJ2-7; a weak D match, TRBD1 (6 bases). The receptor's source is a human donor with alopecia areata. CDR3 in DNA: TGTGCCAGCAGCCTCGGGACACACTACGAGCAGTACTTC. Its protein is CASSLGTHYEQYF.